This is a list of T cell receptor beta chains from one sample in a study of T-cell memory formation after mild COVID-19. TCRdb reanalysed the 5' RACE reads using MiXCR and keeps one entry per CDR3 protein. The sample records some 160,000 distinct CDR3 sequences, roughly 31% being singletons. Sequences were obtained from PBMCs or a T cell subset sorted from them (not recorded which). These TCRs come from an adult woman who had mild COVID-19 (a few samples of this study predate the infection). Cell type and time point are not known. Each CDR3 is given with its conserved first and last residue. D genes are given only for firm matches. Clone size is given for some rows only: seen once, a few or many times, or a class if the clone is expanded.

TGCGCCAGCAGCTCTAAACAGGTTCCCATGAACACTGAAGCTTTCTTT CASSSKQVPMNTEAFF TRBV5-1 few . TRBJ1-1
TGTGCCAGCAGCGCCACAGGAGAGACCCAGTACTTC CASSATGETQYF TRBV9 . . TRBJ2-5
TGTGCCAGCAGCCCGAGAACGACTAGCGGAGGCCCTGAGCAGTTCTTC CASSPRTTSGGPEQFF TRBV3-1 . TRBD2 TRBJ2-1
TGTGCCAGCAAGTGGAAGTTTGGCAATCAGCCCCAGCATTTT CASKWKFGNQPQHF TRBV6-2/TRBV6-3 . . TRBJ1-5
TGTGCCAGCAGCCACGGACTATTTCCGTCCCAAGAGACCCAGTACTTC CASSHGLFPSQETQYF TRBV6-2/TRBV6-3 . . TRBJ2-5
TGTGCCAGCAGTCCTGGAGGCTGGAACCCCCCTGATACGCAGTATTTT CASSPGGWNPPDTQYF TRBV2 once . TRBJ2-3
TGTGCCAGCAGCTTGTTAGGAGGAGGCAATCAGCCCCAGCATTTT CASSLLGGGNQPQHF TRBV5-5 . . TRBJ1-5
TGTGCCAGCAGGCGGACAGGGAGTCCGAATCAGCCCCAGCATTTT CASRRTGSPNQPQHF TRBV12-3/TRBV12-4 . TRBD1 TRBJ1-5
TGTGCCAGCAGCTTAGTTCCAGGGTCCGTGGACGAGCAGTACTTC CASSLVPGSVDEQYF TRBV7-2 few . TRBJ2-7
TGTGCCAGCAGTCAGGAGTTTAAAGGCTATGGCTACACCTTC CASSQEFKGYGYTF TRBV2 . . TRBJ1-2
TGCGCCAGCAGCTTGGCCGGGGCCCGAGGGAAGGATGGCTACACCTTC CASSLAGARGKDGYTF TRBV5-1 . . TRBJ1-2
TGTGCCAGCAGCCTTCAGAGCCTAAGCTCCTACAATGAGCAGTTCTTC CASSLQSLSSYNEQFF TRBV5-5 . . TRBJ2-1
TGCGCCAGCAGCCATGAGGGGAGAGCAAATGAGCAGTTCTTC CASSHEGRANEQFF TRBV4-3 . . TRBJ2-1
TGCAGTGCTAGAGATGGCAGGGAGAACGGGGAGCTGTTTTTT CSARDGRENGELFF TRBV20-1 medium-sized . TRBJ2-2
TGCAGTGCTAGACTAGCGGACAATGAGCAGTTCTTC CSARLADNEQFF TRBV20-1 . TRBD2 TRBJ2-1
TGCAGTGCTAGCATTTCAGATACGCAGTATTTT CSASISDTQYF TRBV20-1 . . TRBJ2-3
TGTGCCAGCAGCCGTACTCCTAGCTCCTACAATGAGCAGTTCTTC CASSRTPSSYNEQFF TRBV6-5 . . TRBJ2-1
TGTGCCACCAGCCCCCGACAGAATACCTACGAGCAGTACTTC CATSPRQNTYEQYF TRBV15 . . TRBJ2-7
TGTGCCAGCAGGGAACAGGGTGGGCTCTCTGAAGCTTTCTTT CASREQGGLSEAFF TRBV5-8 few . TRBJ1-1
TGTGCCAGCAGTGCCCCAGCAGGGGGCGTAGGGAGGAGCATTCAGTACTTC CASSAPAGGVGRSIQYF TRBV2 . TRBD1 TRBJ2-4
TGTGCCAGCAGTTTCCAGGGCCCTCAAAAGACAGATACGCAGTATTTT CASSFQGPQKTDTQYF TRBV11-2 . . TRBJ2-3
TGTGCCACCAGCAGAGACAGGGGCCAAGAGACCCAGTACTTC CATSRDRGQETQYF TRBV15 few . TRBJ2-5
TGTGCCAGCAGCCAACCGGGAGACTCTGGGGCCAACGTCCTGACTTTC CASSQPGDSGANVLTF TRBV3-1 many . TRBJ2-6
TGTGCCACCAGCAGAGAGCAGAATTACGAGCAGTACTTC CATSREQNYEQYF TRBV15 . . TRBJ2-7
TGTGCCAGCTCACCATTACGGTCCAACACTGAAGCTTTCTTT CASSPLRSNTEAFF TRBV18 few . TRBJ1-1
TGTGCCAGCAAGGTAGCGGGAGTATTCGGGGAGCTGTTTTTT CASKVAGVFGELFF TRBV3-1 . TRBD2 TRBJ2-2
TGTGCCAGCTTACGCGGGGGGGGTTTCGACAATGAGCAGTTCTTC CASLRGGGFDNEQFF TRBV18 . TRBD2 TRBJ2-1
TGTGCCAGCAGACTAGGAGGGACGGGAAATGAGCAGTTCTTC CASRLGGTGNEQFF TRBV12-3/TRBV12-4 few . TRBJ2-1
TGTGCCAGCAGTGAAACCGGGACTATAAACTCCTACGAGCAGTACTTC CASSETGTINSYEQYF TRBV6-5 . TRBD2 TRBJ2-7
TGTGCCAGCAGCTTCGTAATGCAGGGAGGCTACACCTTC CASSFVMQGGYTF TRBV7-9 few . TRBJ1-2
TGTGCCAGCAGTTACTCGGACAACGTCCTGACTTTC CASSYSDNVLTF TRBV6-5 . . TRBJ2-6
TGTGCCAGCAGCCAGCTAGCGGGAGCCCTCTGGGGCACAGATACGCAGTATTTT CASSQLAGALWGTDTQYF TRBV11-2 . TRBD2 TRBJ2-3
TGTGCCAGCAGTCCACCCTACAGGGGAGACAATGAGCAGTTCTTC CASSPPYRGDNEQFF TRBV12-3/TRBV12-4 . TRBD1 TRBJ2-1
TGTGCCACAGGACAGGGTAACTCCTACGAGCAGTACTTC CATGQGNSYEQYF TRBV10-3 few TRBD1 TRBJ2-7
TGCAGTGCTAGAGATCGGGGGGCTAGCGGGAGTTTAAATGAGCAGTTCTTC CSARDRGASGSLNEQFF TRBV20-1 . TRBD2 TRBJ2-1
TGCAGTGCTAGAAGCCTAGCGGGGGGGACCTACAATGAGCAGTTCTTC CSARSLAGGTYNEQFF TRBV20-1 . TRBD2 TRBJ2-1
TGTGCCAGCAGCTCGAGGACTAGCGGGACCGGGGAGCTGTTTTTT CASSSRTSGTGELFF TRBV7-2 . TRBD2 TRBJ2-2
TGTGCCAGCAGCTTAATGGACACCGGGGAGCTGTTTTTT CASSLMDTGELFF TRBV7-3 few . TRBJ2-2
TGCGCCAGCAGCTTGGAAGGGAACACCGGGGAGCTGTTTTTT CASSLEGNTGELFF TRBV5-1 . . TRBJ2-2
TGTGCCAGCAGTTTATCTGGCGGGAGGGCCTACAATGAGCAGTTCTTC CASSLSGGRAYNEQFF TRBV12-3/TRBV12-4 few TRBD2 TRBJ2-1
TGTGCCAGCAGCTTCTTTCACGGTTCCTACGAGCAGTACTTC CASSFFHGSYEQYF TRBV11-2 . . TRBJ2-7
TGCGCCAGCAGCGCCGGGACAGGTGTAATGAACACTGAAGCTTTCTTT CASSAGTGVMNTEAFF TRBV5-1 . TRBD1 TRBJ1-1
TGTGCCAGCAGCAAGACCCGACAGGGGAATCTGGCCCAGCATTTT CASSKTRQGNLAQHF TRBV21-1 . . TRBJ1-5
TGCGCCAGCAGCCCCACTAGCGGAACTTCCTACGAGCAGTACTTC CASSPTSGTSYEQYF TRBV4-1 . TRBD2 TRBJ2-7
TGCGCCAGCAGCTTGGTCTCAGGCAGCTCCTACGAGCAGTACTTC CASSLVSGSSYEQYF TRBV5-1 . . TRBJ2-7
TGTGCCAGCAGTTTAAAGGGACAGGACAATGAGCAGTTCTTC CASSLKGQDNEQFF TRBV12-3/TRBV12-4 . TRBD1 TRBJ2-1
TGTGCCACCAGTGATTTGTACAGCGGGAGCACCGGGGAGCTGTTTTTT CATSDLYSGSTGELFF TRBV24-1 . TRBD2 TRBJ2-2
TGTGCCAGCAGTTACGGGACTGGGCATGTCGATGAGCAGTTCTTC CASSYGTGHVDEQFF TRBV6-2/TRBV6-3 few . TRBJ2-1
TGCAGTGCTAGAGACTCGGGACAGAAAAACACCGGGGAGCTGTTTTTT CSARDSGQKNTGELFF TRBV20-1 . TRBD1 TRBJ2-2
TGCAGTGCTAGCCCCTTTACCGGGCCAGACCTTAGCTCCTACAATGAGCAGTTCTTC CSASPFTGPDLSSYNEQFF TRBV20-1 . . TRBJ2-1
TGTGCCAGCAGTTACACCAGAGATAATTCACCCCTCCACTTT CASSYTRDNSPLHF TRBV6-5 few . TRBJ1-6
TGTGCCAGCAGCCCTCAGATGGGGACCAGCTCCTACAATGAGCAGTTCTTC CASSPQMGTSSYNEQFF TRBV7-9 few . TRBJ2-1
TGTGCCAGCAGCCTGGGATCCGGCAGGGAGACCCAGTACTTC CASSLGSGRETQYF TRBV7-2 few . TRBJ2-5